The rows below give T cell receptor beta chains drawn from one sample of a study of T cell responses to AZD1222 COVID-19 vaccine. Produced via immunoSEQ multiplex PCR; TCRdb's table is partial and in-frame only. The sample holds roughly 67,000 clones, around 89% seen once. The sequencing used peripheral blood, collected 28 days after the second AZD1222 dose. These TCRs come from an adult who received the AZD1222 COVID-19 vaccine. Both conserved end residues are part of each CDR3. D genes are given only for firm matches. Only part of the rows carry a size: once, few, many, or a class if the clone is expanded.

cdr3_nt	cdr3_aa	v_call	j_call	cdr3_length	d_call	clone_size
TGTGCCAGTAGTATTACAGGGAATCAGCCCCAGCATTTT	CASSITGNQPQHF	TRBV19	TRBJ1-5	13	-	once
TGTGCCAGCAGTTACGGGGGGGCAGGTTATCAGCCCCAGCATTTT	CASSYGGAGYQPQHF	TRBV6-2/TRBV6-3	TRBJ1-5	15	-	-
TGTGCCAGCAGCGTAGGGCCAGCGGGCTACAATGAGCAGTTCTTC	CASSVGPAGYNEQFF	TRBV9	TRBJ2-1	15	-	-
TGTGCCAGCAGCAGGACCAGCACCGGGGAGCTGTTTTTT	CASSRTSTGELFF	TRBV7-9	TRBJ2-2	13	-	-
TGTGCCAGTAGTATACCTTGGCAGGGAAGGATCACTGAAGCTTTCTTT	CASSIPWQGRITEAFF	TRBV19	TRBJ1-1	16	-	-
TGTGCCAGCAGCCCAGATTTCTCTGGGGCCAACGTCCTGACTTTC	CASSPDFSGANVLTF	TRBV3-1/TRBV3-2	TRBJ2-6	15	-	-
TGTGCCAGCAGCTTGACAGGACGCAGTGAAAAACTGTTTTTT	CASSLTGRSEKLFF	TRBV7-9	TRBJ1-4	14	-	-
TGTGCCAGCAGCCAAGACCCACTGACTAGCGGGAGGCCCTACGAGCAGTACTTC	CASSQDPLTSGRPYEQYF	TRBV4-2	TRBJ2-7	18	TRBD2	-
TGTGCCAGTAGCCGAACTAGCGGGAGTTTAGAGACCCAGTACTTC	CASSRTSGSLETQYF	TRBV19	TRBJ2-5	15	TRBD2	-
TGTGCCAGCAGCCAAGTAGCGGGAGTCTACGAGCAGTACTTC	CASSQVAGVYEQYF	TRBV4-2	TRBJ2-7	14	TRBD2	-
TGTGCCAGCAGTTCCTTCGACAGGGGGTATGGCTACACCTTC	CASSSFDRGYGYTF	TRBV6-6	TRBJ1-2	14	TRBD1	-
TGCGCCAGCAGCCGTCGGTGGGCTGAGAATGAAAAACTGTTTTTT	CASSRRWAENEKLFF	TRBV4-1	TRBJ1-4	15	-	-
TGCGCCAGCAGCTTAGCGGATACGCAGTATTTT	CASSLADTQYF	TRBV5-1	TRBJ2-3	11	-	-
TGTGCCAGCAGCTCCCGAGGGGTTAGCGGGAATCGCGAGACCCAGTACTTC	CASSSRGVSGNRETQYF	TRBV7-2	TRBJ2-5	17	TRBD2	-
TGTGCCAGCAGCCCGGGGACATTCGGTAACTATGGCTACACCTTC	CASSPGTFGNYGYTF	TRBV5-6	TRBJ1-2	15	-	-
TGTGCCACCCCGTTGAGGGGCCTTAGCTATGGCTACACCTTC	CATPLRGLSYGYTF	TRBV6-4	TRBJ1-2	14	-	-
TGTGCCAGCAGCTTAGTCAGGGGAAACGAGCAGTACTTC	CASSLVRGNEQYF	TRBV11-3	TRBJ2-7	13	-	few
TGTGCCAGCAGCTTGGCCCCAGCGGGGACGAACACCGGGGAGCTGTTTTTT	CASSLAPAGTNTGELFF	TRBV5-5	TRBJ2-2	17	TRBD2	-
TGTGCCAGCAGCAAAGATCTATGGCAGAGGGGACGAGGCTACACCTTC	CASSKDLWQRGRGYTF	TRBV21-1	TRBJ1-2	16	-	-
TGCGCCAGCTGCCGGACTAGCGGGAGAAAGGGTGAGCAGTTCTTC	CASCRTSGRKGEQFF	TRBV5-1	TRBJ2-1	15	TRBD2	-
TGTGCCAGCAGCTTAGCTAGGGCCGGGGAGCTGTTTTTT	CASSLARAGELFF	TRBV11-3	TRBJ2-2	13	-	-
TGTGCCAGCTCACCCCCACTAGCGGACTACAATGAGCAGTTCTTC	CASSPPLADYNEQFF	TRBV18	TRBJ2-1	15	TRBD2	-
TGCAGCGTGAGAGACCCCAGCGGGGACTCCTACGAGCAGTACTTC	CSVRDPSGDSYEQYF	TRBV29-1	TRBJ2-7	15	TRBD2	-
TGTGCCTGGGGTCCCGGGAGGGGCTACACCTTC	CAWGPGRGYTF	TRBV30	TRBJ1-2	11	-	-
TGTGCCATCAGTGAAACGGGACAGGGCTCATCCTACACCTTC	CAISETGQGSSYTF	TRBV10-3	TRBJ1-2	14	TRBD1	once
TGTGCCAGCAGCTTAGCGGGACAGGGGGCCACCCAGTACTTC	CASSLAGQGATQYF	TRBV7-9	TRBJ2-5	14	TRBD1	few
TGCGCCAGCAGCCCCCTTTGGAGGCGAGGCACTGAAGCTTTCTTT	CASSPLWRRGTEAFF	TRBV5-1	TRBJ1-1	15	-	-
TGTGCCAGCAGCCCAAGACAGGGAAGAGCTGATTCACCCCTCCACTTT	CASSPRQGRADSPLHF	TRBV14	TRBJ1-6	16	TRBD1	-
TGTGCCAGCAGCTTAACGAGCCCCGGGGAGCTGTTTTTT	CASSLTSPGELFF	TRBV7-3	TRBJ2-2	13	-	-
TGTGCCAGCGGCTCCGGGACAGGGGCTATCGAGCAGTACTTC	CASGSGTGAIEQYF	TRBV27	TRBJ2-7	14	TRBD1	medium-sized
TGTGCCAGCAGGGCCCTAGTAGAGGAGACCCAGTACTTC	CASRALVEETQYF	TRBV12-3/TRBV12-4	TRBJ2-5	13	-	-
TGTGCCAGCAGCTTACAGGATGCTAACTATGGCTACACCTTC	CASSLQDANYGYTF	TRBV5-5	TRBJ1-2	14	-	-
TGTGCCAGCAGCTGGAACAGGGAAGGGGAAGGCTACACCTTC	CASSWNREGEGYTF	TRBV7-9	TRBJ1-2	14	-	-
TGTGCCACCCGGGGGGTAGGGTCTGGGGCCAACGTCCTGACTTTC	CATRGVGSGANVLTF	TRBV6-5	TRBJ2-6	15	TRBD2	-
TGTGCCAGCTCACCACTTGGGACAGGGGGAGACGAGCAGTACTTC	CASSPLGTGGDEQYF	TRBV18	TRBJ2-7	15	TRBD1	-
TGTGCCAGCAGCCCTCGGACAGGGGACCACGAGCAGTACTTC	CASSPRTGDHEQYF	TRBV9	TRBJ2-7	14	TRBD1	-
TGTGCCAGCAGCTTGGTCGGCAGCCGCTACGAGCAGTACTTC	CASSLVGSRYEQYF	TRBV5-6	TRBJ2-7	14	-	-
TGTGCCAGCAGTCCTAGGGGGCTTTTGGGGTACGAGCAGTACTTC	CASSPRGLLGYEQYF	TRBV27	TRBJ2-7	15	TRBD1	-
TGTGCCAGCAGCTTCGGGACAGGGCGTGAGACCCAGTACTTC	CASSFGTGRETQYF	TRBV7-9	TRBJ2-5	14	TRBD1	-
TGTGCCAGCAAAGCAGGAGATAACTATGGCTACACCTTC	CASKAGDNYGYTF	TRBV6-5	TRBJ1-2	13	-	-
TGTGCCAGCAGCGCAGGACTAGCCTCCTACGAGCAGTACTTC	CASSAGLASYEQYF	TRBV13	TRBJ2-7	14	TRBD2	-
TGTGCCAGCAGCCAAGTATTATCCGACAGGGGCTGGTACGAGCAGTACTTC	CASSQVLSDRGWYEQYF	TRBV4-2	TRBJ2-7	17	TRBD1	-
TGTGCCAGCAGTGACGGGACTAGCGGCTACTCCTACGAGCAGTACTTC	CASSDGTSGYSYEQYF	TRBV6-1	TRBJ2-7	16	TRBD2	-
TGTGCCAGCTCACCACAGGGGGACTCCTACAATGAGCAGTTCTTC	CASSPQGDSYNEQFF	TRBV18	TRBJ2-1	15	-	-
TGTGCCAGCAGCCCGGGGGGCGGGACGAACACCGGGGAGCTGTTTTTT	CASSPGGGTNTGELFF	TRBV9	TRBJ2-2	16	-	once
TGCGCCAGCAGGGGGACACTCAAGAACACTGAAGCTTTCTTT	CASRGTLKNTEAFF	TRBV4-1	TRBJ1-1	14	-	-
TGTGCCAGCAGCAAAGTTTGGCAGCCCAATCAGCCCCAGCATTTT	CASSKVWQPNQPQHF	TRBV21-1	TRBJ1-5	15	-	-
TGTGCCAGCAGCCCATCGGGTACAAGCAATCAGCCCCAGCATTTT	CASSPSGTSNQPQHF	TRBV11-2	TRBJ1-5	15	-	-
TGTGCCAGCAGTTACGGTGCGGAAAACATTCAGTACTTC	CASSYGAENIQYF	TRBV6-5	TRBJ2-4	13	-	-
TGTGCCAGCAGCCAAGCTAGCGGGCTAAACATTCAGTACTTC	CASSQASGLNIQYF	TRBV3-1/TRBV3-2	TRBJ2-4	14	TRBD2	-
TGCGCCAGCAGCTTGGACCCCGGGACTAGCGACGAGCAGTACTTC	CASSLDPGTSDEQYF	TRBV5-1	TRBJ2-7	15	TRBD2	-
TGTGCCAGCAGCCTACAGGGGGATGGATACAATGAGCAGTTCTTC	CASSLQGDGYNEQFF	TRBV7-2	TRBJ2-1	15	TRBD1	-
TGTGCCAGCAGTGTCCACGGAAGGGGGGAGACCCAGTACTTC	CASSVHGRGETQYF	TRBV27	TRBJ2-5	14	-	once
TGTGCCAGCAGCTTAGCTTATCAGTCCACAGATACGCAGTATTTT	CASSLAYQSTDTQYF	TRBV7-6	TRBJ2-3	15	-	once
TGTGCCAGCAGCCAAATGAACACTGAAGCTTTCTTT	CASSQMNTEAFF	TRBV9	TRBJ1-1	12	-	-
TGTGCCAGCAGCCGGAGCCAGGGGGACGGCTACACCTTC	CASSRSQGDGYTF	TRBV6-5	TRBJ1-2	13	TRBD1	-
TGTGCCAGCAGCTTGGCGAGGTTCCTCTCTGGAAACACCATATATTTT	CASSLARFLSGNTIYF	TRBV5-8	TRBJ1-3	16	-	-
TGTGCCAGCAGCCCGAGCGGGAGGGCCTACAATGAGCAGTTCTTC	CASSPSGRAYNEQFF	TRBV3-1/TRBV3-2	TRBJ2-1	15	TRBD2	-